This passage covers 12 T cell receptor beta chains from one sample sequenced in a study of shared clonotypes between healthy human individuals. Produced via immunoSEQ multiplex PCR; TCRdb's table is partial and in-frame only. The top ten clones hold about 1.5% of a sample with about 1 million clones, more than 60% of them seen once. The sequencing sample was made of memory CD4+ T cells sorted from blood. Stated subset: CD45RA-negative fraction. These receptors all stem from a young man in good health.

The V gene is TRBV5-1, the J gene TRBJ1-5, with 8 bases that match TRBD1. With 4 bases clipped from V and 5 bases from J, the junction kept 5 bases outside the gene matches. Germline-derived CDR1 and CDR2 are SGHRS and YFSETQ. This CDR3 comprises 14 residues. The CDR3 reads CASSLGQDDQPQHF. The CDR3 nucleotides are TGCGCCAGCAGCCTGGGACAGGACGATCAGCCCCAGCATTTT.

In this sample, this clone turned up a few times. The V gene is TRBV30, the J gene TRBJ1-4; TRBD1 might be the D (6 bases). With 0 bases removed from V and 4 bases from J, the gap between germline ends came to 12 bases. The germline CDR1 and CDR2 sequences are GTSNPN and SVGIG (reference sequence). The CDR3 totals 15 residues. CDR3 sequence (DNA): TGTGCCTGGAGTGTAGAGGGCAGGGGTAATGAAAAACTGTTTTTT. This codes for CAWSVEGRGNEKLFF.

This chain uses TRBV6-1 with TRBJ2-7; 11 bases map to TRBD1. This CDR3 contains 13 residues. Unmatched junction bases numbered 6, after V lost 10 bases and J lost 4 bases. Per the germline V gene, CDR1 is MNHNS and CDR2 is SASEGT. CDR3 in amino acids: CATLDRGLYEQYF. DNA for the CDR3: TGTGCCACCCTGGACAGGGGGCTTTACGAGCAGTACTTC.

The CDR3 loop reads CASSSLAASTDTQYF. In nucleotides, the CDR3 is TGTGCCAGCAGCTCACTAGCGGCTAGCACAGATACGCAGTATTTT. The chain links TRBV5-6 to TRBJ2-3; 8 nucleotides align to TRBD2. The ends lost 3 bases at V and 0 bases at J; junction bases unmatched: 3. This CDR3 spans 15 amino acids. Germline CDR1 reads SGHDT; CDR2 reads YYEEEE.

The rearrangement uses TRBV30 and TRBJ2-7, with TRBD2 matching over 8 bases. J gave up 1 base and V 4 bases, and 9 bases lay outside the gene matches. Germline V gene lookup returns CDR1 GTSNPN and CDR2 SVGIG (reference sequence). The CDR3 spans 15 residues. CDR3 coding DNA: TGTGCCTGGACCAAATCAGCGGGGGAGTCCTACGAGCAGTACTTC. Translated: CAWTKSAGESYEQYF.

The chain employs TRBV2 and TRBJ1-4; D uncertain. This CDR3 has 11 amino acids. CDR1 is SNHLY and CDR2 is FYNNEI in the germline V gene. V was pared by 7 bases and J by 8 bases, with 8 bases between. The CDR3 reads CASTAREKLFF. The DNA of the CDR3 is TGTGCCAGCACCGCAAGGGAAAAACTGTTTTTT.

The V call is TRBV5-4, the J call TRBJ2-1; D possibly corresponds to TRBD2 (6 bases). The CDR3 covers 15 residues. V lost 0 bases to trimming and J lost 4 bases, with 11 bases between them. Looked up from germline, CDR1 is SGHNT and CDR2 is YYREEE (reference sequence). CDR3: CASSLAGGVYNEQFF. The CDR3 DNA reads TGTGCCAGCAGCTTGGCCGGGGGAGTTTACAATGAGCAGTTCTTC.

V and J are TRBV6-6 and TRBJ2-2; D is unclear. From germline, CDR1 is MNHNY and CDR2 SVGAGI (reference sequence). Between the trimmed V and J ends, which lost 5 bases and 1 base, there was a span of 11 bases. CDR3 size: 15 residues. CDR3: CASSARTKNTGELFF. The CDR3 DNA reads as TGTGCCAGCAGTGCTCGAACTAAGAACACCGGGGAGCTGTTTTTT.

The rearrangement uses TRBV29-1 and TRBJ2-1, with D possibly being TRBD2 (5 bases). Trimming left V 6 bases short and J 12 bases short, with 12 bases between. CDR1 is SQVTM and CDR2 is ANQGSEA in the germline V gene. The CDR3 totals 10 residues. CDR3 region: CSVVEVVQFF. In DNA, the CDR3 is TGCAGCGTCGTGGAGGTGGTGCAGTTCTTC.

This chain joins TRBV18 and TRBJ2-7; 7 positions agree with TRBD2. J gave up 3 bases and V 4 bases, and 6 bases lay outside the gene matches. This CDR3 region has 14 residues. Germline values: CDR1 KGHSH, CDR2 LQKENI. The CDR3 bases are TGTGCCAGCTCACTTACCGGGACTAACTACGAGCAGTACTTC. Protein: CASSLTGTNYEQYF.

This sequence joins TRBV5-4 and TRBJ2-1; 7 bases agree with TRBD2. Germline V gene sequence: CDR1 SGHNT, CDR2 YYREEE (reference sequence). V dropped 3 bases and J dropped 10; count of bases not matched to a gene: 22. The CDR3 loop spans 18 amino acids. CDR3 region: CASSSPHSRSPGGGEQFF. DNA for the CDR3: TGTGCCAGCAGCTCGCCCCACTCGAGGAGTCCTGGGGGGGGAGAGCAGTTCTTC.

This clone was counted at least ten times. The CDR3 bases are TGTGCCAGCAGCTCCGGACAGGGGAAAAAAAACATTCAGTACTTC. Its protein is CASSSGQGKKNIQYF. This rearrangement joins TRBV5-8 to TRBJ2-4; 9 bases agree with TRBD1. Germline CDR1 is SGHTS and CDR2 is YDEGEE. The CDR3 sequence is 15 residues long. The V gene end was trimmed by 3 bases and the J gene end by 4 bases; junction bases not matched to a gene: 5.